This T cell receptor (beta chain) was recovered during a study of CD8+CD57+ T cells in acquired aplastic anemia. Study-level findings and limits: Sharing between patients and controls was observed for over 25 CD8+ CDR3 sequences.

CDR3 length: 15 amino acids. V gave up 4 bases and J gave up 3 bases, with 16 bases separating them. CDR1 is LNHDA, CDR2 SQIVND, per germline (reference sequence). Whoever was chosen for sequencing had shown CD8+CD57+ cell expansion by flow cytometry. TCR beta VDJ and CDR3 profiles were obtained from a genomic DNA template. TCRdb re-analysed the reads in MiXCR, keeping a single row per CDR3 protein. The top ten hold approximately 42% of the sample, which has around 150,000 distinct CDR3 sequences, 71% seen once. Remarks on this clonotype: Its target is not known.

J is TRBJ2-7 and V is TRBV19, with TRBD2 as a possible D gene (5 bases). The receptor was isolated from a human donor with aplastic anemia. Sample: sorted CD4+, CD8+, or CD8+CD57+ T cells (not recorded which) from PBMCs. DNA of the CDR3: TGTGCCAGTAGTACTACAGCGGCTACCTACTACGAGCAGTACTTC. Protein product: CASSTTAATYYEQYF.